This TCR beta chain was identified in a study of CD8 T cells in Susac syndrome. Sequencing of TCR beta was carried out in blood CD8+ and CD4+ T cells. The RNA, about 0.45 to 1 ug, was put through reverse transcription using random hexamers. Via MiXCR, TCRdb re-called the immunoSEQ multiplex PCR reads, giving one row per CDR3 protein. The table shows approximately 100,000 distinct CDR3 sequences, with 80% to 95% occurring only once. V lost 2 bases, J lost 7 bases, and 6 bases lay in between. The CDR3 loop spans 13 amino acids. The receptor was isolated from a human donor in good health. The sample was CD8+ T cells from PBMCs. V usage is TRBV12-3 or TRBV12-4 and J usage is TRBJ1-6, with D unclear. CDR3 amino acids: CASSLLGNSPLHF. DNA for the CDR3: TGTGCCAGCAGTTTACTGGGGAATTCACCCCTCCACTTT.